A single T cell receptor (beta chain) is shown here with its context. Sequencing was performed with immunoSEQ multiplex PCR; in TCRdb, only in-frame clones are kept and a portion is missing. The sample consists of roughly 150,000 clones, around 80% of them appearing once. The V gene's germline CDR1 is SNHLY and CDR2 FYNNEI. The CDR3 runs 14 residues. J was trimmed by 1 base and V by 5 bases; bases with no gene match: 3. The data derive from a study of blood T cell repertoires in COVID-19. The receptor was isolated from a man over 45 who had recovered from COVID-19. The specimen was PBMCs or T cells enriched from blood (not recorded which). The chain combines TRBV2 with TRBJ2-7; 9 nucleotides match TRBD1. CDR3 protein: CASSTQGASYEQYF. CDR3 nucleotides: TGTGCCAGCAGTACACAGGGGGCTTCCTACGAGCAGTACTTC.